This TCR beta chain was obtained from a study of molecular identifiers for immune sequencing clone quantification. Sorted inputs of about 20,000 to 1,000,000 cells, with 10%, 30% or 50% RNA, yielded naive CD8 libraries. This clonotype was counted ten times or more. TCRdb called the PCR reads again in MiXCR, with one record for every CDR3 protein. The sample holds a few hundred thousand distinct CDR3 sequences, about a fifth seen once. This TCR derives from a human donor in good health. Some libraries in this study had Jurkat cell RNA spiked in. Sequenced sample: naive CD8+ T cells from blood, with Jurkat cell RNA spiked in. Documented subset: FACS-sorted CD8+CD4-CCR7+CD45RA+ naive T cells.

The CDR3 sequence is CASSPVTSGETDTQYF. The DNA of the CDR3 is TGTGCCAGCTCACCCGTCACTAGCGGGGAGACAGATACGCAGTATTTT. The J gene is TRBJ2-3, the V gene TRBV18; 10 positions agree with TRBD2. The germline CDR1 and CDR2 sequences are KGHSH and LQKENI. J lost 3 bases, V lost 3 bases, and 6 bases had no gene match. This CDR3 region has 16 residues.